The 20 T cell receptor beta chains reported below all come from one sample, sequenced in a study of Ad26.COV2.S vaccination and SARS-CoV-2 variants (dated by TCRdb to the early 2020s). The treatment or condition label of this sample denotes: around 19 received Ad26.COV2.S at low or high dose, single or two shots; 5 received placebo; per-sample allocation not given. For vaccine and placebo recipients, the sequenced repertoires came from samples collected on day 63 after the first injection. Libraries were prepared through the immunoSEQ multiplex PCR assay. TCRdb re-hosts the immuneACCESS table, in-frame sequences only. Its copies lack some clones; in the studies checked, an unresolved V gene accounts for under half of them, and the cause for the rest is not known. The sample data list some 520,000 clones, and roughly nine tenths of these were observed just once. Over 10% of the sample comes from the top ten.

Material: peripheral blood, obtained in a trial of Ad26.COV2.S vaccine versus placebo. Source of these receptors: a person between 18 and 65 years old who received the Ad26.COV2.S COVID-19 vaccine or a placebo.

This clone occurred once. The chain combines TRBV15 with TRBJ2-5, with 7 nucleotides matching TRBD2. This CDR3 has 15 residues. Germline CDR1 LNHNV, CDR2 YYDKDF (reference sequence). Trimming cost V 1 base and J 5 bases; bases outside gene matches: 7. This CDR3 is CATSRARLASETQYF. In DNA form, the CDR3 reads TGTGCCACCAGCAGAGCCCGACTAGCTTCGGAGACCCAGTACTTC.

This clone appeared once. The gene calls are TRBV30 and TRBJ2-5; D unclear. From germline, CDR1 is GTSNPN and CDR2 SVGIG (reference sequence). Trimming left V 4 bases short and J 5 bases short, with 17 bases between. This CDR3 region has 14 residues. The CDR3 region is CAWTSIRTRETQYF. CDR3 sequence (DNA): TGTGCCTGGACGTCTATCCGGACCAGGGAGACCCAGTACTTC.

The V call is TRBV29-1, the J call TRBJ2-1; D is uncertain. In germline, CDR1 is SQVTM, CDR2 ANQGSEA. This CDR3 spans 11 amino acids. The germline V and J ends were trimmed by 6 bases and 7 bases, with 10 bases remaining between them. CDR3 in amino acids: CSVMGLNEQFF. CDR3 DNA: TGCAGCGTGATGGGCCTGAATGAGCAGTTCTTC.

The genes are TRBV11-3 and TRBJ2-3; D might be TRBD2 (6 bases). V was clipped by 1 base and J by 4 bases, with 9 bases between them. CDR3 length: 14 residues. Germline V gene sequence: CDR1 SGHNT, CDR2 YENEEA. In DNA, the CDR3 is TGTGCCAGCAGCTTAGGACCGGGGGCAGATACGCAGTATTTT. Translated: CASSLGPGADTQYF.

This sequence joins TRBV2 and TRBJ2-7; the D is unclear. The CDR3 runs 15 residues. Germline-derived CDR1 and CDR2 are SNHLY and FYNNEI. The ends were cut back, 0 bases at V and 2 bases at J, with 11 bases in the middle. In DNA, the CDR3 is TGTGCCAGCAGTGAAGCCAGGTTCACTACCTACGAGCAGTACTTC. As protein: CASSEARFTTYEQYF. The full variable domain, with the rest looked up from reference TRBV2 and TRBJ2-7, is EPEVTQTPSHQVTQMGQEVILRCVPISNHLYFYWYRQILGQKVEFLVSFYNNEISEKSEIFDDQFSVERPDGSNFTLKIRSTKLEDSAMYFCASSEARFTTYEQYFGPGTRLTVT.

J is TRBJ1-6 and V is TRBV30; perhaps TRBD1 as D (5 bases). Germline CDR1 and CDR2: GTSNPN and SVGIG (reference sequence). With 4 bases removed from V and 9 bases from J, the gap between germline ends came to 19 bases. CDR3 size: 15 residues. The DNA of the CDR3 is TGTGCCTGGACCCCACCGGGCCCTAGGGGTTCACCCCTCCACTTT. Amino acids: CAWTPPGPRGSPLHF. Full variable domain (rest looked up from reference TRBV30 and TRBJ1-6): SQTIHQWPATLVQPVGSPLSLECTVEGTSNPNLYWYRQAAGRGLQLLFYSVGIGQISSEVPQNLSASRPQDRQFILSSKKLLLSDSGFYLCAWTPPGPRGSPLHFGNGTRLTVT.

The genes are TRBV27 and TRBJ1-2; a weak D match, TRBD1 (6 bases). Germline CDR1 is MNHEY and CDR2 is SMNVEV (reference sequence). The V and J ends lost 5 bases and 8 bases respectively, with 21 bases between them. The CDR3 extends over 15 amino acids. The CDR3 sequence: CASSPQGRGLTGYTF. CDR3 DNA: TGTGCCAGCAGTCCCCAAGGCAGGGGCTTGACAGGCTACACCTTC.

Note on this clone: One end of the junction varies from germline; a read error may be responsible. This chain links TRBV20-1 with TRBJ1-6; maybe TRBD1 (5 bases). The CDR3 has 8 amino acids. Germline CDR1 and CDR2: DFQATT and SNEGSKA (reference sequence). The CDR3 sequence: CSVGQVNF. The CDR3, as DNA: TGCAGTGTGGGGCAGGTTAACTTT.

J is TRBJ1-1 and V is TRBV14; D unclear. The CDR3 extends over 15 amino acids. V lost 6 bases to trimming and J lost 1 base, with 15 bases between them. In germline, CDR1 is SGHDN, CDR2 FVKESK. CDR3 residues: CASSDATRGNTEAFF. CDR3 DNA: TGTGCCAGCAGTGACGCGACCCGGGGGAACACTGAAGCTTTCTTT.

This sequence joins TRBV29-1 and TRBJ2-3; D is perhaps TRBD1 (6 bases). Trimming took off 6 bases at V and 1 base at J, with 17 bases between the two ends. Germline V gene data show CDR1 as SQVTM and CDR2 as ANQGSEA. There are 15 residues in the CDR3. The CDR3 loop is CSVRRRDTRTDTQYF. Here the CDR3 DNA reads TGCAGCGTCCGACGCCGGGACACTCGCACAGATACGCAGTATTTT.

This CDR3 is CASSSTGTGMADNEQFF. CDR3 DNA sequence: TGCGCCAGCAGTAGCACCGGGACAGGGATGGCAGACAATGAGCAGTTCTTC. The J gene is TRBJ2-1, the V gene TRBV4-1; 9 positions match TRBD1. CDR1 and CDR2 from the germline V gene are MGHRA and YSYEKL. With 6 bases clipped from V and 5 bases from J, the junction kept 14 bases outside the gene matches. The CDR3 has 17 amino acids.

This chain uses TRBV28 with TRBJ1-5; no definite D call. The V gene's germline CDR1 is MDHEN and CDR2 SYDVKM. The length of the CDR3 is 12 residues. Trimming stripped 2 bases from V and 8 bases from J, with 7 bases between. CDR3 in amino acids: CASSLLLKPQHF. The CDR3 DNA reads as TGTGCCAGCAGTTTACTCCTCAAGCCCCAGCATTTT.

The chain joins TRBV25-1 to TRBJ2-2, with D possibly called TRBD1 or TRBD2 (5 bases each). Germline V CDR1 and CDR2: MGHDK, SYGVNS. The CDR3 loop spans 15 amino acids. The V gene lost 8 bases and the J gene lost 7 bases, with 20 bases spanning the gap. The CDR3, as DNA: TGTGCCAGCGGCCCCGGGGCCTTACACCTCGGGGAGCTGTTTTTT. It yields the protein CASGPGALHLGELFF.

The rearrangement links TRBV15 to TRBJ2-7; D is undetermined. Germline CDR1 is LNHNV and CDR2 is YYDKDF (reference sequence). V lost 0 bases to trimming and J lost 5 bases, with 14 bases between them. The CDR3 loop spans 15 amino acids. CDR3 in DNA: TGTGCCACCAGCAGAGATCGTGGCAGTTCGGACGAGCAGTACTTC. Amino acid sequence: CATSRDRGSSDEQYF.

The CDR3 DNA reads as TGTGCCAGCAGCTCTGGACTAGCGGGGGGAGATACGCAGTATTTT. Amino acid sequence: CASSSGLAGGDTQYF. This chain links TRBV13 with TRBJ2-3, with 14 bases lining up with TRBD2. V shed 4 bases, J shed 5 bases, and the junction held 2 bases outside the gene matches. In germline, CDR1 is PRHDT, CDR2 FYEKMQ (reference sequence). This CDR3 has 15 amino acids. Full variable domain (missing parts from reference TRBV13 and TRBJ2-3): AAGVIQSPRHLIKEKRETATLKCYPIPRHDTVYWYQQGPGQDPQFLISFYEKMQSDKGSIPDRFSAQQFSDYHSELNMSSLELGDSALYFCASSSGLAGGDTQYFGPGTRLTVL.

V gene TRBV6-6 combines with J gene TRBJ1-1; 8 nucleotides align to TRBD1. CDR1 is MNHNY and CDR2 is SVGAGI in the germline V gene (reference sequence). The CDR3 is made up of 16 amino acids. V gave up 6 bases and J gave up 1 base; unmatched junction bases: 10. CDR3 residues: CASRRDRSLPNTEAFF. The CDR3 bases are TGTGCCAGCAGGCGGGACAGGTCCCTTCCGAACACTGAAGCTTTCTTT.

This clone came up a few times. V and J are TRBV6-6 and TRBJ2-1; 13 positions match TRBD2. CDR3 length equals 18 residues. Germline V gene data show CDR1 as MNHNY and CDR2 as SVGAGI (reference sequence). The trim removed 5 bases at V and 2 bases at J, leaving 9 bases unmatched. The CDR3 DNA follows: TGTGCCAGCAGTCGAACTAGCGGGAGGGCCGGGACCTACAATGAGCAGTTCTTC. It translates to CASSRTSGRAGTYNEQFF.

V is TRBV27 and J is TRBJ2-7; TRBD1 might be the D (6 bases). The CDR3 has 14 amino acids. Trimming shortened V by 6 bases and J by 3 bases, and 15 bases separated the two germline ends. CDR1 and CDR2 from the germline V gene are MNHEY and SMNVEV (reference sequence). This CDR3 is CASRGDRSGYEQYF. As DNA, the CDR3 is TGTGCCAGCAGGGGCGACAGGTCCGGCTACGAGCAGTACTTC.

CDR3 loop: CASTAVWGQGGELFF. CDR3 nucleotide sequence: TGTGCCAGCACCGCCGTGTGGGGGCAGGGCGGGGAGCTGTTTTTT. This chain uses TRBV6-6 with TRBJ2-2, with D possibly matching TRBD1 (6 bases). The CDR3 length is 15 residues. V lost 7 bases and J lost 7, with 19 bases in between. Germline CDR1 reads MNHNY; CDR2 reads SVGAGI (reference sequence).

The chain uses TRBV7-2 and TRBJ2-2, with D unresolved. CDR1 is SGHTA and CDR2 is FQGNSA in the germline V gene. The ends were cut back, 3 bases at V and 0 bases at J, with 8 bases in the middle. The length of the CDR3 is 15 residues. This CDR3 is CASSFVGSNTGELFF. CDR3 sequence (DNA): TGTGCCAGCAGCTTCGTAGGGTCGAACACCGGGGAGCTGTTTTTT.